Listed below are T cell receptor beta chains from one sample, sequenced in a study of T-cell memory formation after mild COVID-19. TCRdb reanalysed the 5' RACE reads using MiXCR and keeps one entry per CDR3 protein. The sample lists 450,000 to 700,000 distinct CDR3 sequences; more than 15% were seen once. What was sequenced was PBMCs or a T cell subset sorted from them (not recorded which). The receptors derive from an adult woman who had mild COVID-19 (a few samples of this study predate the infection). Cell type and time point are not known. Both conserved end residues are part of each CDR3. The D gene is left open where the match is weak. Expanded clones get a size class; other rows say once, few or many, or leave the size out.

d_call j_call v_call clone_size cdr3_nt cdr3_aa
- TRBJ1-1 TRBV30 many TGTGCCTGGAGCCCTACGAACACTGAAGCTTTCTTT CAWSPTNTEAFF
TRBD2 TRBJ2-3 TRBV6-5 few TGTGCCAGCTGGACTAGCGCAAACACAGATACGCAGTATTTT CASWTSANTDTQYF
- TRBJ1-2 TRBV7-9 few TGTGCCAGCAGCTTAGGCCCCCGGGGGACCGATTACTATGGCTACACCTTC CASSLGPRGTDYYGYTF
TRBD2 TRBJ2-1 TRBV4-1 - TGCGCCAGCACCCCTAGCGGGGGAATCTACAATGAGCAGTTCTTC CASTPSGGIYNEQFF
- TRBJ2-5 TRBV9 few TGTGCCAGCAGCGTAGCTAACAGTCAAGAGACCCAGTACTTC CASSVANSQETQYF
- TRBJ2-7 TRBV21-1 - TGTGCCAGCAGCAAAGACAATGGGACAGGTATCTACGAGCAGTACTTC CASSKDNGTGIYEQYF
TRBD2 TRBJ2-3 TRBV15 few TGTGCCACCCGGACTAGCGGGGGTAGCACAGATACGCAGTATTTT CATRTSGGSTDTQYF
TRBD1 TRBJ2-1 TRBV15 few TGTGCCACCAGCCTCCCGGACAGGGGGTCGCTTAATGAGCAGTTCTTC CATSLPDRGSLNEQFF
- TRBJ2-7 TRBV6-2/TRBV6-3 few TGTGCCAGCAGTTACCTACGAGGGGGGCGCGAGCAGTACTTC CASSYLRGGREQYF
TRBD2 TRBJ2-1 TRBV27 few TGTGCCAGCAGGCCTAGCGGGCGGGTCTACAATGAGCAGTTCTTC CASRPSGRVYNEQFF
TRBD1 TRBJ1-5 TRBV12-3/TRBV12-4 - TGTGCCAGCAGACCGACAGGGGGAGGCAATCAGCCCCAGCATTTT CASRPTGGGNQPQHF
- TRBJ2-5 TRBV18 many TGTGCCACCCTAGGAGGGAAAGAGACCCAGTACTTC CATLGGKETQYF
- TRBJ2-6 TRBV7-3 few TGTGCCAGCAGCTTATCATCGTCCAGTGGGGCCAACGTCCTGACTTTC CASSLSSSSGANVLTF
- TRBJ2-1 TRBV5-1 - TGCGCCAGCAGCTTGCCGGGAGCTGGTATCAATGAGCAGTTCTTC CASSLPGAGINEQFF
- TRBJ1-1 TRBV19 - TGTGCCAGTAGTATTCTTAGCAGGGTAACTGAAGCTTTCTTT CASSILSRVTEAFF
- TRBJ1-1 TRBV12-3/TRBV12-4 few TGTGCCAGCAGTTACCCCTCGAACAGGCCAGGGGCTTTCTTT CASSYPSNRPGAFF
TRBD2 TRBJ2-2 TRBV5-1 few TGCGCCAGCAGCTTGGTCGGTCGCGGGAGGGTTGCCGGGGAGCTGTTTTTT CASSLVGRGRVAGELFF
TRBD1 TRBJ1-1 TRBV6-5 - TGTGCCAGCAGCCTCCGGGACAGGGTGGGAGCTTTCTTT CASSLRDRVGAFF
- TRBJ2-1 TRBV18 - TGTGCCAGCTCACCACCAGCCCAAAGCTCCTACAATGAGCAGTTCTTC CASSPPAQSSYNEQFF
TRBD2 TRBJ2-3 TRBV7-9 many TGTGCCAGCAGCTTGCTAGCGGGGGTTACAGATACGCAGTATTTT CASSLLAGVTDTQYF
- TRBJ2-3 TRBV7-8 few TGTGCCAGCAGTCCGGGACCTCGTGATACGCAGTATTTT CASSPGPRDTQYF
- TRBJ1-4 TRBV4-1 - TGCGCCAGCAGCCGCACAGATAATGAAAAACTGTTTTTT CASSRTDNEKLFF
- TRBJ2-7 TRBV30 - TGTGCCTCGGAGGGGAGTCGGGGAACCTACGAGCAGTACTTC CASEGSRGTYEQYF
TRBD1 TRBJ2-3 TRBV4-1 few TGCGCCAGCAGCCAAGAGTTTACAGGACAGGGGACAGATACGCAGTATTTT CASSQEFTGQGTDTQYF
- TRBJ2-2 TRBV6-5 few TGTGCCAGCAGTTCCAACCCTCGGGAGAAAACGGGGGGGGAGCTGTTTTTT CASSSNPREKTGGELFF
TRBD1 TRBJ2-1 TRBV7-2 few TGTGCCAGCAGCTTGGACAGGGGCACTGAGCAGTTCTTC CASSLDRGTEQFF
- TRBJ2-1 TRBV11-3 - TGTGCCAGCAGCCACTCTAGACGGGGACACAATGAGCAGTTCTTC CASSHSRRGHNEQFF
- TRBJ1-5 TRBV5-5 few TGTGCCAGCAGCTTTCTGGGGGGACCCCAGCCCCAGCATTTT CASSFLGGPQPQHF
- TRBJ2-5 TRBV7-9 - TGTGCCAGCAGCCAAGGACAGACCCCGTTGAGTACCCAGTACTTC CASSQGQTPLSTQYF
- TRBJ2-7 TRBV6-6 few TGTGCCAGCACCCCCGGGGGTGTAGAGCAGTACTTC CASTPGGVEQYF
- TRBJ2-7 TRBV20-1 - TGCAGTGCTAGAGACGCGTCTTCCTACGAGCAGTACTTC CSARDASSYEQYF
- TRBJ1-1 TRBV5-1 few TGCGCCAGCAGCGGTGCAGTTGGCGATGAAGCTTTCTTT CASSGAVGDEAFF
TRBD1 TRBJ2-1 TRBV2 few TGTGCCAGCAGTTATGCCGGGACAGGGTCGAATGAGCAGTTCTTC CASSYAGTGSNEQFF
- TRBJ1-4 TRBV25-1 - TGTGCCAGCAGTGACCACGGGACGCGCGTTAACGAAAAACTGTTTTTT CASSDHGTRVNEKLFF
- TRBJ2-1 TRBV12-3/TRBV12-4 few TGTGCCAGCAGTTTATGGGTAGAATACAATGAGCAGTTCTTC CASSLWVEYNEQFF
TRBD1 TRBJ1-2 TRBV12-3/TRBV12-4 - TGTGCCAGCAGTCCCAGGGGGTTAGGGAACTATGGCTACACCTTC CASSPRGLGNYGYTF
TRBD2 TRBJ2-5 TRBV7-8 - TGTGCCAGCAGTCGCCCCGCGGGGGGGGGCCAAGAGACCCAGTACTTC CASSRPAGGGQETQYF
- TRBJ2-1 TRBV24-1 - TGTGCCACCAGTGACCTACGGGACACGGTCTATGAGCAGTTCTTC CATSDLRDTVYEQFF
- TRBJ2-7 TRBV7-8 - TGTGCCAGCAGCTTAGACAGTGGCGAGCAGTACTTC CASSLDSGEQYF
TRBD1 TRBJ1-1 TRBV7-9 few TGTGCCAGCAGCTCCCTAGGGGCCGGGGACAGCATGAACACTGAAGCTTTCTTT CASSSLGAGDSMNTEAFF
- TRBJ2-3 TRBV4-1 - TGCGCCAGCAGCCGAGACAGTAGTTTGGCAGATACGCAGTATTTT CASSRDSSLADTQYF
- TRBJ1-5 TRBV11-2 - TGTGCCAGCAGCTTAGTTACAGGCCTTAGCAATCAGCCCCAGCATTTT CASSLVTGLSNQPQHF
TRBD1 TRBJ2-1 TRBV6-5 - TGTGCCAGCAGGACGCCACAGGGGAGAATTAGTGAGCAGTTCTTC CASRTPQGRISEQFF